These T cell receptor beta chains were read from a single sample in a study of CD8+CD57+ T cells in acquired aplastic anemia. TCRdb re-called the reads with MiXCR, one entry per CDR3 protein. The table shows approximately 180,000 distinct CDR3 sequences, with about half occurring only once. The sequenced material came from sorted CD4+, CD8+, or CD8+CD57+ T cells (not recorded which) from PBMCs. These receptors were obtained from a human donor with aplastic anemia. Each CDR3 is given without its conserved first and last residue.

TRBV29-1	TRBJ1-1	SVPWGAGGTEAF
TRBV7-2	-	ASSLAGERGETQY
TRBV14	TRBJ2-3	ASSRDRGDTQY
TRBV7-8	TRBJ2-1	ASSLELAGGNEQF
TRBV6-5	TRBJ2-7	ASSYSAPDYEQY
TRBV11-1	TRBJ2-7	ASSLYPSGRRSYEQY
TRBV20-1	TRBJ1-5	SARYPTGENQPQH
TRBV7-9	TRBJ2-7	ASSASGGDYEQY
TRBV13	TRBJ2-7	ASSLGQVGAYEQY
TRBV11-1	TRBJ2-7	ASSLGQVLYEQY
TRBV4-1	TRBJ2-5	ASSQGGSRLIQETQY
TRBV29-1	TRBJ2-3	SVERTDTQY
TRBV20-1	TRBJ2-7	SAPRAGASYEQY
TRBV19	TRBJ1-5	ASSTGDQKPQH
TRBV7-3	TRBJ2-2	ASSLSSGELF
TRBV7-9	TRBJ2-7	ASSPGHTSYEQY
TRBV25-1	TRBJ1-1	ASSGARDSSGLMNTEAF
TRBV6-1	TRBJ2-1	ASSAAPTGENEQF
TRBV19	TRBJ2-1	ASTSVVAGGPFYEQF
TRBV5-1	TRBJ2-7	ASSPVGSSYEQY
TRBV29-1	TRBJ2-7	SAVGTADEQY